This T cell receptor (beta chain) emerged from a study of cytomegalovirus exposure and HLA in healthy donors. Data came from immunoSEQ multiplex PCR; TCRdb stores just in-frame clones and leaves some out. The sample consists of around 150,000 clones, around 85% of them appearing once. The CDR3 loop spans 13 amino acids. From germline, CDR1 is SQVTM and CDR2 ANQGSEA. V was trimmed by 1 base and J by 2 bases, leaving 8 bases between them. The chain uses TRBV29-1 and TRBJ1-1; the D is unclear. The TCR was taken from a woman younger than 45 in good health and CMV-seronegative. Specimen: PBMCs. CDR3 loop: CSVEGLPNTEAFF. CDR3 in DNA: TGCAGCGTTGAAGGTCTCCCAAACACTGAAGCTTTCTTT.